This T cell receptor beta chain originates from a study of T-cell memory formation after mild COVID-19. Overall study context: The study found TCR clusters largely donor specific.

TCRdb independently ran MiXCR on the 5' RACE reads; one entry per CDR3 protein. The repertoire has fewer than 650,000 distinct CDR3 sequences, 20% to 25% of them found once; the top ten carry about 8.7%. Study-wide results and limits: Contracting clones localized mainly to CM and EM when CD4+ and mainly to EMRA when CD8+. In pre-infection memory, a portion of responding clones appeared, which suggested that cross-reactive memory joined.

As for this clonotype: Its antigen is not identified.

Deletions cut 0 bases from V and 2 bases from J, with 8 bases between. The germline gives CDR1 LGHNA, CDR2 YSLEER. The CDR3 has 15 residues. This TCR was recovered from an adult woman who had mild COVID-19 (a few samples of this study predate the infection). Cell type and time point are not known. The rearrangement joins TRBV4-3 to TRBJ1-5; D ambiguous. Source material: PBMCs or a T cell subset sorted from them (not recorded which). The CDR3 is CASSQDYVGNQPQHF. The CDR3 nucleotides are TGCGCCAGCAGCCAAGATTACGTGGGCAATCAGCCCCAGCATTTT.